This T cell receptor beta chain comes out of a study of T cell responses to AZD1222 COVID-19 vaccine. Study-wide results and limits: There were mostly white British donors and more females than males, and clonal diversity was possibly underestimated. Dominant at 160-218 and 743-854, vaccine-associated CD4 TCRs also spanned spike.

Sequencing used immunoSEQ multiplex PCR; TCRdb keeps in-frame clones, though not all of them. The table records 160,000 or so clones, roughly 91% of them present only once. On this clone itself: The antigen is undetermined.

This TCR was sampled from an adult in good health. This specimen consisted of peripheral blood, obtained on day 0 of AZD1222 vaccination.

The chain's CDR3 is CASSTGSAGGWEAFF. CDR3 sequence (DNA): TGTGCCAGCAGTACCGGATCCGCCGGGGGCTGGGAAGCTTTCTTT. V usage is TRBV6-5 and J usage is TRBJ1-1; tentatively, D is TRBD1 (6 bases). The CDR3 has 15 amino acids. Trimming removed 5 bases at V and 8 bases at J, with 21 bases between. Germline V gene data show CDR1 as MNHEY and CDR2 as SVGAGI.